Below, one T cell receptor (beta chain) is given with its context. Sequenced by immunoSEQ multiplex PCR; TCRdb stores in-frame clones only, minus some. This sample carries 85,000 to 95,000 clones, approximately 90% of them seen once, and the ten largest clones take about 15%. The sample comes from a study of control samples from healthy donors and cancer patients. Germline V CDR1 and CDR2: MGHDK, SYGVNS. V was trimmed by 3 bases and J by 4 bases, leaving 3 bases between them. The CDR3 has 11 residues. Sequences were obtained from blood. The chain carries TRBV25-1 and TRBJ1-2; D is ambiguous. The TCR originated in a woman in her sixties or seventies in good health. The CDR3, as DNA: TGTGCCAGCAGTGAGGTCTATGGCTACACCTTC. Translation: CASSEVYGYTF.